This T cell receptor beta chain was captured in a study of control samples from healthy donors and cancer patients. V was clipped by 4 bases and J by 0 bases; unmatched bases: 7. The CDR3 is 16 residues long. The germline gives CDR1 LGHDT, CDR2 YNNKEL (reference sequence). The assay was immunoSEQ multiplex PCR, and TCRdb's table has in-frame clones only and misses some. The sample lists fewer than 45,000 clones, around 93% occurring once. The sequencing sample was made of PBMCs. This sequence was found in a woman in her thirties or forties with head and neck cancer. This chain joins TRBV3-1 (or the pseudogene TRBV3-2) and TRBJ2-7; 9 bases match TRBD2. CDR3 loop: CASSPTSGFLSYEQYF. The DNA of the CDR3 is TGTGCCAGCAGCCCCACTAGCGGGTTCCTCTCCTACGAGCAGTACTTC.